This TCR beta chain came from a study of tumor and adjacent non-tumor tissue in lung cancer. TCRbeta libraries were built with three rounds of nested PCR, modified from ARM-PCR. TCRdb used MiXCR to reprocess the multiplex PCR reads, holding one entry per CDR3 protein. The sample lists 220,000 or so distinct CDR3 sequences; 71% were seen once. Germline trimming cut 7 bases from V and 5 bases from J; bases unmatched to any gene: 13. The CDR3 extends over 15 amino acids. CDR1 and CDR2 (germline): DFQATT, SNEGSKA (reference sequence). This sample's RNA came from whole unsorted tissue. Sequenced input: lung tumor tissue. The chain couples TRBV20-1 to TRBJ2-5, with 10 bases identical to TRBD2. The sequence was obtained from a man between 60 and 75 years old with non-small cell lung cancer. The CDR3 bases are TGCAGTGATCAGTCTAGCGGGGGTTCATGGGAGACCCAGTACTTC. Its protein product is CSDQSSGGSWETQYF.